This TCR beta chain was sequenced for a study of radiation and T cells in renal cell carcinoma. Time point noted: baseline pretreatment blood. Regarding treatment: 15 Gy SBRT to primary tumor, nephrectomy 4 weeks later. The CDR3 has 15 amino acids. CDR1 and CDR2 from the germline V gene are SGHTA and FQGNSA. V lost 1 base and J 6 bases, leaving 12 bases between the germline ends. Clones were read by immunoSEQ multiplex PCR, and TCRdb kept only the in-frame ones, dropping some. The repertoire holds about 130,000 clones, with around nine tenths as singletons. This receptor was identified in a woman aged 45-65 years with renal cell carcinoma. The chain employs TRBV7-2 and TRBJ1-4, with D possibly matching TRBD1 (6 bases). The sequencing used blood, collected from a patient whose treatment included radiotherapy and nephrectomy. This CDR3 is CASSLVGPGDEKLFF. In nucleotides, the CDR3 is TGTGCCAGCAGCTTAGTGGGGCCAGGGGATGAAAAACTGTTTTTT.